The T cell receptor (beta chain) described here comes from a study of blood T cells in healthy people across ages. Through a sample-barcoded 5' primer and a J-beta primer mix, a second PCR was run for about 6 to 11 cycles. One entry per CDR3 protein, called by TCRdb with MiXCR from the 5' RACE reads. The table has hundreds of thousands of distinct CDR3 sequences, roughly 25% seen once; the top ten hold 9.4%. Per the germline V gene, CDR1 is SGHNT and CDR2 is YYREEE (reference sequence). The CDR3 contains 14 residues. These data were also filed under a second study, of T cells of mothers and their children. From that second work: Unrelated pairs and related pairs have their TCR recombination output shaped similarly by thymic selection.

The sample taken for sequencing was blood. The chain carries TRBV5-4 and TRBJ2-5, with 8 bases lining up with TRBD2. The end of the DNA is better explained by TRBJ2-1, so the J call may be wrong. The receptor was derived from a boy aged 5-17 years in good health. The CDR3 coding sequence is TGTGCCAGCAGCTTGATAGGGACTAGGAATGAGCAGTTCTTC. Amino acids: CASSLIGTRNEQFF.